This T cell receptor (beta chain) was sequenced during a study of blood T cell repertoires in COVID-19. As for the study in general: The origin of the acute and convalescent COVID-19 samples was the United States, Italy and Spain. From T cells, B-cell-depleted T cells, or PBMCs came the material, which was cDNA or gDNA.

This CDR3 spans 13 amino acids. Germline CDR1 is MGHRA and CDR2 is YSYEKL. With 4 bases clipped from V and 7 bases from J, the junction kept 1 base outside the gene matches. Per the authors' pipeline: Amplification of reference gene primers provided the estimated nucleated cell counts. Only in-frame clones appear in the TCRdb table, and some are missing; sequencing was by immunoSEQ multiplex PCR. Clone size and the V and J calls come from that table; the DNA yielded D and trimming. This table holds about 370,000 clones, around 89% found once. The chain carries TRBV4-1 and TRBJ1-4; 9 bases agree with TRBD1. The sequence was obtained from a woman aged 30 to 39 with COVID-19, enrolled during active disease. Material: peripheral blood. The DNA of the CDR3 is TGCGCCAGCAGCCTGACAGGGGGTGAAAAACTGTTTTTT. This codes for CASSLTGGEKLFF.